Shown below are 25 T cell receptor beta chains from a single sample sequenced in a study of control samples from healthy donors and cancer patients. TCRdb keeps only in-frame clones here, not all; method: immunoSEQ multiplex PCR. The top ten clones hold roughly 0.54% of a sample with 100,000 to 150,000 clones, approximately 92% of them seen once. Sample: PBMCs. The source is an elderly man with head and neck cancer.

The chain couples TRBV5-1 to TRBJ2-5, with a weak D call TRBD1 (7 bases). This CDR3 is 15 amino acids long. The germline V and J ends were trimmed by 4 bases and 4 bases, with 17 bases remaining between them. Germline V lookup: CDR1 SGHRS, CDR2 YFSETQ. Here the CDR3 reads CASSQPGGRGETQYF. The CDR3 nucleotides read TGCGCCAGCAGCCAACCAGGGGGGCGCGGAGAGACCCAGTACTTC.

The V and J genes are TRBV3-1 (or the pseudogene TRBV3-2) and TRBJ1-5; 7 bases are a match to TRBD1. V was clipped by 3 bases and J by 5 bases; unmatched bases: 7. CDR3 size: 15 residues. CDR1 LGHDT and CDR2 YNNKEL come from the germline V gene (reference sequence). The chain's CDR3 is CASSQMTGSHQPQHF. CDR3 bases: TGTGCCAGCAGCCAGATGACAGGGAGCCATCAGCCCCAGCATTTT.

J is TRBJ2-2 and V is TRBV19, with a tentative D call TRBD2 (6 bases). Germline CDR1 reads LNHDA; CDR2 reads SQIVND (reference sequence). With 10 bases removed from V and 0 bases from J, the gap between germline ends came to 12 bases. CDR3 length equals 14 residues. CDR3 amino acids: CATWGDPNTGELFF. In DNA, the CDR3 is TGTGCCACCTGGGGGGACCCGAACACCGGGGAGCTGTTTTTT.

This chain joins TRBV4-2 and TRBJ2-7; perhaps TRBD2 as D (5 bases). V dropped 5 bases and J dropped 12 bases, with 20 bases sitting between them. The CDR3 length is 13 residues. CDR1 is LGHNA and CDR2 is YNFKEQ in the germline V gene. The CDR3 bases are TGTGCCAGCAGCTTGGACTTGTCGGTACGACGGTACTTC. It specifies CASSLDLSVRRYF.

This clone was found once. The chain carries TRBV21-1 and TRBJ1-1. TRBV21-1 is a pseudogene locus. CDR3 length: 13 amino acids. The CDR3 here is CASSSSPPYEAFF. As DNA, the CDR3 is TGTGCCAGCAGCTCAAGCCCACCGTATGAAGCTTTCTTT.

The chain links TRBV11-3 to TRBJ2-3, with 8 bases fitting TRBD1. CDR3 length: 15 residues. The V gene's germline CDR1 is SGHNT and CDR2 YENEEA. V gave up 6 bases and J gave up 4 bases; unmatched junction bases: 9. CDR3 coding DNA: TGTGCCAGCAGTCAGGACAGGGCCGCGGCAGATACGCAGTATTTT. As protein: CASSQDRAAADTQYF.

The chain carries TRBV30 and TRBJ2-7; 9 bases line up with TRBD1. Germline V gene sequence: CDR1 GTSNPN, CDR2 SVGIG (reference sequence). V shed 3 bases and J 0 bases; nucleotides not matched to a gene: 3. CDR3 size: 14 residues. CDR3 sequence reads: CAWRGGQGSYEQYF. CDR3 coding DNA: TGTGCCTGGAGGGGGGGACAGGGCTCCTACGAGCAGTACTTC.

The rearrangement uses TRBV5-4 and TRBJ2-7; TRBD1 agrees at 9 bases. Germline-derived CDR1 and CDR2 are SGHNT and YYREEE (reference sequence). This CDR3 spans 14 amino acids. Trimming cost V 7 bases and J 1 base; bases outside gene matches: 6. Here the CDR3 DNA reads TGTGCCAGCGGATCACAGGGGGCGTCCTACGAGCAGTACTTC. It translates to CASGSQGASYEQYF. The variable domain in full, with the rest retrieved from reference TRBV5-4 and TRBJ2-7, is ETGVTQSPTHLIKTRGQQVTLRCSSQSGHNTVSWYQQALGQGPQFIFQYYREEENGRGNFPPRFSGLQFPNYSSELNVNALELDDSALYLCASGSQGASYEQYFGPGTRLTVT.

The rearrangement uses TRBV19 and TRBJ1-6; D ambiguous. This CDR3 spans 14 amino acids. Trimming shortened V by 8 bases and J by 7 bases, and 15 bases separated the two germline ends. The germline gives CDR1 LNHDA, CDR2 SQIVND (reference sequence). The CDR3: CASGNTAGNSPLHF. Written as DNA, the CDR3 is TGTGCCAGTGGGAACACGGCGGGAAATTCACCCCTCCACTTT.

As regards this clone: At one end, the junction sequence differs from germline, possibly due to a read error. The chain combines TRBV5-1 with TRBJ2-5, with a tentative D call TRBD2 (6 bases). Germline CDR1 reads SGHRS; CDR2 reads YFSETQ. The CDR3 runs 14 residues. As DNA, the CDR3 is TGCGCCAGCAGCTTCGGGGAGGACCACGAGACCCAGTACTTC. It is translated as CASSFGEDHETQYF. The whole variable domain, filled in from reference TRBV5-1 and TRBJ2-5, reads KAGVTQTPRYLIKTRGQQVTLSCSPISGHRSVSWYQQTPGQGLQFLFEYFSETQRNKGNFPGRFSGRQFSNSRSEMNVSTLELGDSALYLCASSFGEDHETQYFGPGTRLLVL.

A single count supports this clone. J is TRBJ2-5 and V is TRBV12-5; D not resolved. The CDR3 runs 15 residues. Trimming took off 1 base at V and 5 bases at J, with 14 bases between the two ends. The germline V gene has CDR1 LGHNT and CDR2 FRNRAP. Here the CDR3 DNA reads TGTGCTAGTGGTTTGGGGGGATCCGTTGGGGAGACCCAGTACTTC. Amino acid sequence: CASGLGGSVGETQYF.

This clone has just a few counts. The chain recombines TRBV29-1 with TRBJ2-7; 10 bases agree with TRBD2. This CDR3 has 15 amino acids. Trimming took 6 bases from V and 2 from J; bases not matched to a gene: 10. Germline V gives CDR1 SQVTM, CDR2 ANQGSEA. The CDR3 sequence: CSVWGRLAGPYEQYF. The CDR3 coding sequence is TGCAGCGTGTGGGGCCGACTAGCGGGTCCCTACGAGCAGTACTTC.

The V call is TRBV11-1, the J call TRBJ1-2; D remains unclear. V was pared by 6 bases and J by 5 bases, with 4 bases between. The CDR3 runs 10 residues. The V gene's germline CDR1 is SGHAT and CDR2 FQDESV (reference sequence). CDR3 in DNA: TGTGCCAGCAGGGGATATGGCTACACCTTC. It is translated as CASRGYGYTF.

The gene calls are TRBV10-1 and TRBJ2-1; the D gene is possibly TRBD2 (5 bases). Trimming shortened V by 2 bases and J by 7 bases, and 9 bases separated the two germline ends. The CDR3 runs to 13 residues. In germline, CDR1 is WNHNN, CDR2 SYGVQD (reference sequence). The CDR3 protein is CASSETIANEQFF. The CDR3 DNA reads TGCGCCAGCAGTGAGACTATAGCGAATGAGCAGTTCTTC.

The V call is TRBV19, the J call TRBJ1-1; the match to TRBD1 covers 7 bases. CDR1 is LNHDA and CDR2 is SQIVND in the germline V gene (reference sequence). The V gene end was trimmed by 6 bases and the J gene end by 0 bases; junction bases not matched to a gene: 7. The CDR3 has 15 residues. CDR3 bases: TGTGCCAGTAGATGGGCAGGGGGTTTGAACACTGAAGCTTTCTTT. It translates to CASRWAGGLNTEAFF.

The chain employs TRBV12-3 or TRBV12-4 and TRBJ2-7, with unresolved D. This CDR3 region has 11 residues. The V end was cut by 5 bases, the J end by 5 bases, with 7 bases between. The CDR3 is CASSTRDEQYF. The CDR3 coding sequence is TGTGCCAGCAGTACCCGGGACGAGCAGTACTTC.

The chain employs TRBV11-3 and TRBJ1-1, with D possibly matching TRBD1 (5 bases). Germline V gene data show CDR1 as SGHNT and CDR2 as YENEEA. The length of the CDR3 is 14 residues. Deletions cut 0 bases from V and 6 bases from J, with 11 bases between. The CDR3 coding sequence is TGTGCCAGCAGCTTAGATGGTAGGGGCCCTGAAGCTTTCTTT. Amino acids: CASSLDGRGPEAFF.

The chain couples TRBV19 to TRBJ2-2, with 12 nucleotides matching TRBD2. The CDR3 covers 18 residues. V lost 7 bases, J lost 0 bases, and 9 bases stayed unmatched. Germline V lookup: CDR1 LNHDA, CDR2 SQIVND (reference sequence). The CDR3 region is CASMRRLAGGANTGELFF. The CDR3 nucleotides read TGTGCCAGTATGAGGAGGCTAGCGGGGGGGGCGAACACCGGGGAGCTGTTTTTT.

V gene TRBV5-4 combines with J gene TRBJ1-5; D possibly corresponds to TRBD1 (5 bases). The CDR3 has 15 residues. The V end lost 3 bases, the J end lost 7 bases, and 17 bases lay between the germline ends. CDR1 SGHNT and CDR2 YYREEE come from the germline V gene (reference sequence). This CDR3 is CASSWDMGPLQPQHF. The CDR3 DNA sequence: TGTGCCAGCAGCTGGGATATGGGGCCCCTGCAGCCCCAGCATTTT.

The chain uses TRBV5-1 and TRBJ2-7; 9 bases fit TRBD2. The CDR3 length is 16 residues. With 0 bases clipped from V and 4 bases from J, the junction kept 8 bases outside the gene matches. Germline loops: CDR1 SGHRS, CDR2 YFSETQ. This chain's CDR3 is CASSLGWREGQYEQYF. CDR3 sequence (DNA): TGCGCCAGCAGCTTGGGATGGCGGGAGGGCCAATACGAGCAGTACTTC. Variable domain in full (rest from reference TRBV5-1 and TRBJ2-7): KAGVTQTPRYLIKTRGQQVTLSCSPISGHRSVSWYQQTPGQGLQFLFEYFSETQRNKGNFPGRFSGRQFSNSRSEMNVSTLELGDSALYLCASSLGWREGQYEQYFGPGTRLTVT.

The V and J genes are TRBV5-1 and TRBJ2-3; the match to TRBD1 covers 7 bases. This CDR3 has 15 residues. The junction had 6 bases not matched to a gene; V was cut back by 3 bases and J by 2 bases. Germline CDR1 and CDR2: SGHRS and YFSETQ. The CDR3 protein is CASSYDRANTDTQYF. The CDR3 DNA sequence: TGCGCCAGCAGCTATGACAGGGCCAACACAGATACGCAGTATTTT. The variable domain in full, with the rest retrieved from reference TRBV5-1 and TRBJ2-3, is KAGVTQTPRYLIKTRGQQVTLSCSPISGHRSVSWYQQTPGQGLQFLFEYFSETQRNKGNFPGRFSGRQFSNSRSEMNVSTLELGDSALYLCASSYDRANTDTQYFGPGTRLTVL.

The J gene is TRBJ1-1, the V gene TRBV12-3 or TRBV12-4; the match to TRBD1 covers 10 bases. V dropped 6 bases and J dropped 4; count of bases not matched to a gene: 2. The CDR3 is made up of 13 amino acids. CDR3 sequence reads: CASSWDRGTEAFF. The CDR3, as DNA: TGTGCCAGCAGCTGGGACAGGGGCACTGAAGCTTTCTTT.

The chain recombines TRBV6-6 with TRBJ2-2, with 10 nucleotides matching TRBD1. The CDR3 contains 19 residues. J was trimmed by 4 bases and V by 6 bases; bases with no gene match: 17. Germline V lookup: CDR1 MNHNY, CDR2 SVGAGI (reference sequence). The DNA of the CDR3 is TGTGCCAGCAGCTTACCCGGGACAGGGGCCACGGGAGGCACCGGGGAGCTGTTTTTT. It specifies CASSLPGTGATGGTGELFF.

The rearrangement uses TRBV27 and TRBJ2-7; 9 nucleotides match TRBD1. Germline lookup yields CDR1 MNHEY and CDR2 SMNVEV (reference sequence). Trimming at V came to 3 bases and at J to 4 bases, leaving 4 bases not matched to a gene. The CDR3 sequence is 14 residues long. The CDR3 bases are TGTGCCAGCAGTTTGGGACAGGGTGGGTACGAGCAGTACTTC. Translated, it gives CASSLGQGGYEQYF.

The chain is built from TRBV7-9 and TRBJ1-4, with a weak D call TRBD1 (5 bases). The CDR3 totals 14 residues. Between the trimmed V and J ends, which lost 1 base and 7 bases, there was a span of 10 bases. The germline CDR1 and CDR2 sequences are SEHNR and FQNEAQ (reference sequence). CDR3 protein: CASSLGGLSEKLFF. The CDR3 DNA sequence: TGTGCCAGCAGCTTAGGGGGGTTATCTGAAAAACTGTTTTTT.